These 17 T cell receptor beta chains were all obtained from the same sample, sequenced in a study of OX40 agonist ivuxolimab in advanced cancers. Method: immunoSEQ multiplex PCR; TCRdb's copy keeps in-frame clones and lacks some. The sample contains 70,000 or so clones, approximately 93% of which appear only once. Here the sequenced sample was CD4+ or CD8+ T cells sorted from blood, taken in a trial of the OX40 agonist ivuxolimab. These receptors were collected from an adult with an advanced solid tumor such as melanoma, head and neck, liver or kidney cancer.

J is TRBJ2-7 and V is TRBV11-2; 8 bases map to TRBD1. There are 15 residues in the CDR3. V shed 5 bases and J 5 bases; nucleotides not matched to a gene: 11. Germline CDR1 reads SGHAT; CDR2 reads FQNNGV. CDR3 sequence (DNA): TGTGCCAGCAGCCCAGGGACAGGCGGGCATAACGAGCAGTACTTC. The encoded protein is CASSPGTGGHNEQYF.

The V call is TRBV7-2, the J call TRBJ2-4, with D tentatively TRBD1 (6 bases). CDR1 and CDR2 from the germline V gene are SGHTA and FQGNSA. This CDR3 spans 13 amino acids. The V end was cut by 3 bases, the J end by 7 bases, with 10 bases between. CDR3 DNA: TGTGCCAGCAGCTTTCAGGGGTGGAACATTCAGTACTTC. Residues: CASSFQGWNIQYF.

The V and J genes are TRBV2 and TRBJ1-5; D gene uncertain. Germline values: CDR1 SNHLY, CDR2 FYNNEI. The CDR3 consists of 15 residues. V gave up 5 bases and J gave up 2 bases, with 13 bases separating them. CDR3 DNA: TGTGCCAGCAGTCCCGAGTCTGGCGGCAATCAGCCCCAGCATTTT. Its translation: CASSPESGGNQPQHF.

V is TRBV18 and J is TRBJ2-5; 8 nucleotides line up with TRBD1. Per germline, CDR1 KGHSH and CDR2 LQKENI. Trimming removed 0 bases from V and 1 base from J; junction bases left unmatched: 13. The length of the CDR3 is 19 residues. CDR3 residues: CASSPPGAGGEFLQETQYF. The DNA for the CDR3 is TGTGCCAGCTCACCACCGGGGGCAGGGGGCGAATTCCTCCAAGAGACCCAGTACTTC.

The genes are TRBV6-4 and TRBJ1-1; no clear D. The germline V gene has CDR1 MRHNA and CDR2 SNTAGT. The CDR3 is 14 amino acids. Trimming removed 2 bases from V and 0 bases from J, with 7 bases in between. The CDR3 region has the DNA TGTGCCAGCAGTGACAGCCCGATGAACACTGAAGCTTTCTTT. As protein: CASSDSPMNTEAFF.

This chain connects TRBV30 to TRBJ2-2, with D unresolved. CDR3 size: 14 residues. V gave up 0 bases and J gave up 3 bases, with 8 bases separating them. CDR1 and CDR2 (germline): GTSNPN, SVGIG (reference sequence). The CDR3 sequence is CAWSVGYDTGELFF. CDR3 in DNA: TGTGCCTGGAGTGTCGGGTATGACACCGGGGAGCTGTTTTTT.

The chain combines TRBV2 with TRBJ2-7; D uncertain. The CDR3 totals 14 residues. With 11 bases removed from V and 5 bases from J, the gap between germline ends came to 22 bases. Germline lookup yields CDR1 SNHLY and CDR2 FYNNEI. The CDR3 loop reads CASKGRTVSHEQYF. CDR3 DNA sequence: TGTGCCTCCAAGGGCAGGACGGTTAGCCACGAGCAGTACTTC.

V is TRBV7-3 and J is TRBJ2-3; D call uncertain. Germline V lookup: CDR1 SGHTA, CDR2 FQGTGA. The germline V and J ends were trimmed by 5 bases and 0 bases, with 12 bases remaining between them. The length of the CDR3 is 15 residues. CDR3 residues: CASSPRTASTDTQYF. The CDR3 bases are TGTGCCAGCAGCCCTCGGACGGCTAGCACAGATACGCAGTATTTT.

The CDR3 loop is CASSYWTGDNSPLHF. In nucleotides, the CDR3 is TGTGCCAGCAGTTACTGGACAGGGGATAATTCACCCCTCCACTTT. The chain combines TRBV6-5 with TRBJ1-6; the match to TRBD1 covers 9 bases. The CDR3 length is 15 residues. Looked up from germline, CDR1 is MNHEY and CDR2 is SVGAGI. The ends lost 1 base at V and 5 bases at J; junction bases unmatched: 0.

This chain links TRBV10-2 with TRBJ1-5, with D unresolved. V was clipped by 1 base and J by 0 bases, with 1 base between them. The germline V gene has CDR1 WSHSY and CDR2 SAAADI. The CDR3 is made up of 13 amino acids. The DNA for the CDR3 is TGCGCCAGCAGTGAGTATAGCAATCAGCCCCAGCATTTT. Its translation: CASSEYSNQPQHF.

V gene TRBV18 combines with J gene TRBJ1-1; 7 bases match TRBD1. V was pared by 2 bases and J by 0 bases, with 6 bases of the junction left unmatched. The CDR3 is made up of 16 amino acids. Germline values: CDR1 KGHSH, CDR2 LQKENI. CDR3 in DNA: TGTGCCAGCTCACCAGGACAGGTGGGCATGAACACTGAAGCTTTCTTT. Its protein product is CASSPGQVGMNTEAFF.

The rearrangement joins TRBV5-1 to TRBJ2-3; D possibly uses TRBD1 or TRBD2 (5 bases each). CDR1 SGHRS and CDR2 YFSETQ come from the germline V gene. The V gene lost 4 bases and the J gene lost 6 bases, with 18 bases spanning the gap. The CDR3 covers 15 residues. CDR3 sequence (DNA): TGCGCCAGCAGCCACCGGGACGGTGGAGAGGATACGCAGTATTTT. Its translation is CASSHRDGGEDTQYF.

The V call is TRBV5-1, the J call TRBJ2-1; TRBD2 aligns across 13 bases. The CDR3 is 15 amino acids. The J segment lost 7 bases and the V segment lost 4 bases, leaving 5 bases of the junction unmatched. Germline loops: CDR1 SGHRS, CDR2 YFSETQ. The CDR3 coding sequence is TGCGCCAGCAGCCCGGGACTAGCGGGAAAAAATGAGCAGTTCTTC. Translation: CASSPGLAGKNEQFF.

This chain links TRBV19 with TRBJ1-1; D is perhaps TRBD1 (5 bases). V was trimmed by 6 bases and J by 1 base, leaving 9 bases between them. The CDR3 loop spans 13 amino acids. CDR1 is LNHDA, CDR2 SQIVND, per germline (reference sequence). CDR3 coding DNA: TGTGCCAGTAGCGGACAAGAGAACACTGAAGCTTTCTTT. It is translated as CASSGQENTEAFF.

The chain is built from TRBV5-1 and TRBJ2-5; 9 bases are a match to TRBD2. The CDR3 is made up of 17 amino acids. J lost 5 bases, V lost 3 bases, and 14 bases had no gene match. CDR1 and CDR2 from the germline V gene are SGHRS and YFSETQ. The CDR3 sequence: CASSSETIAGVGETQYF. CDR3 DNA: TGCGCCAGCAGCTCCGAAACCATAGCGGGAGTGGGGGAGACCCAGTACTTC.

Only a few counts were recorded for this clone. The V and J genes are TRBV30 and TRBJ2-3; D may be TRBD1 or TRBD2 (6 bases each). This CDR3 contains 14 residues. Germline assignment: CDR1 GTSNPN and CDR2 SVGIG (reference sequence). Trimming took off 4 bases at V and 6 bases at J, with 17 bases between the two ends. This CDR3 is CAWKTAGQGDTQYF. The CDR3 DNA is TGTGCCTGGAAGACAGCGGGCCAGGGGGATACGCAGTATTTT. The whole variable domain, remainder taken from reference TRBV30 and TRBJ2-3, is SQTIHQWPATLVQPVGSPLSLECTVEGTSNPNLYWYRQAAGRGLQLLFYSVGIGQISSEVPQNLSASRPQDRQFILSSKKLLLSDSGFYLCAWKTAGQGDTQYFGPGTRLTVL.

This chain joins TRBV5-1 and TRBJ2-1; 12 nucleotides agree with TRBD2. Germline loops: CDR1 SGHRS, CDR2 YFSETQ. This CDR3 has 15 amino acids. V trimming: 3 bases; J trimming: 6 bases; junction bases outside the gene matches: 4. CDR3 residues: CASSWRTSGINEQFF. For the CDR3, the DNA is TGCGCCAGCAGCTGGCGGACTAGCGGGATCAATGAGCAGTTCTTC.